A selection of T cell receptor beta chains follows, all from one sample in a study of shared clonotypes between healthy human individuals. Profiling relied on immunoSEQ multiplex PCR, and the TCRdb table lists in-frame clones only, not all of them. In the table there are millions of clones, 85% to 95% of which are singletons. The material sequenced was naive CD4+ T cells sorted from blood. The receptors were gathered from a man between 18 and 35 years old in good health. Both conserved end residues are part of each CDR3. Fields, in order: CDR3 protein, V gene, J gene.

CAGPPRLAGEDEQFF,TRBV7-9,TRBJ2-1
CASSYGAGESYEQYF,TRBV6-5,TRBJ2-7
CASSFEGSHSGNTIYF,TRBV5-1,TRBJ1-3
CASSFRTSGGSQQYF,TRBV5-1,TRBJ2-7
CASIISYEQYF,TRBV6-4,TRBJ2-7
CAWSYTQGAHYGYTF,TRBV30,TRBJ1-2
CASRPQKAQYGYTF,TRBV12-2,TRBJ1-2
CSVDNGGYGYTF,TRBV29-1,TRBJ1-2
CSAPYRGSTF,TRBV20-1,TRBJ1-2
CASSYSALNTEAFF,TRBV6-5,TRBJ1-1
CASRGTGYEQYF,TRBV6-6,TRBJ2-7
CASRRGITDTQYF,TRBV6-5,TRBJ2-3
CASSESGVYTEAFF,TRBV6-1,TRBJ1-1
CASSPPGAGEADTQYF,TRBV7-9,TRBJ2-3
CAISGGQGNEKLFF,TRBV10-3,TRBJ1-4
CAWSKGVSGNTIYF,TRBV30,TRBJ1-3
CASSSTYTGEWDQPQHF,TRBV28,TRBJ1-5
CASSSPGTRVSEQYF,TRBV5-1,TRBJ2-7
CASSQPTDSGNTIYF,TRBV7-9,TRBJ1-3
CASSLGQGETQYF,TRBV5-6,TRBJ2-5
CASSLQSPGGASDEQFF,TRBV5-1,TRBJ2-1
CASNRGSVNTGELFF,TRBV5-6,TRBJ2-2
CSVGGGNEQFF,TRBV29-1,TRBJ2-1
CASVPERNTIYF,TRBV6-1,TRBJ1-3
CATSRGTGTGNTIYF,TRBV15,TRBJ1-3
CASSLGSDRGNQPQHF,TRBV7-2,TRBJ1-5
CASSPGRGPYGYTF,TRBV7-2,TRBJ1-2
CASSDRVDTQYF,TRBV28,TRBJ2-3
CASSRGGLTEAFF,TRBV11-3,TRBJ1-1
CASSLGPGNQPQHF,TRBV5-1,TRBJ1-5
CASSQDWFSLTNQPQHF,TRBV4-1,TRBJ1-5
CASSEEARGSGELFF,TRBV2,TRBJ2-2
CASSAGPDTEAFF,TRBV6-1,TRBJ1-1
CAGAGINDEQYF,TRBV30,TRBJ2-7
CASNKQGINQPQHF,TRBV6-1,TRBJ1-5
CAISKKNGNTGELFF,TRBV10-3,TRBJ2-2
CASSFGGGRQETQYF,TRBV5-4,TRBJ2-5
CAWGASGANVLTF,TRBV30,TRBJ2-6
CASSVHGTYEQYF,TRBV2,TRBJ2-7
CASTPLGNGYEQYF,TRBV11-2,TRBJ2-7
CASSAQTGNNSPLHF,TRBV14,TRBJ1-6
CASSATPGGHTEAFF,TRBV19,TRBJ1-1
CASSEGGYEQYF,TRBV18,TRBJ2-7
CASSQSTKGAYGYTF,TRBV14,TRBJ1-2
CASSVDRSSYEQYF,TRBV9,TRBJ2-7
CASSEAPGQGTETQYF,TRBV2,TRBJ2-5
CASSPQGHSNQPQHF,TRBV6-4,TRBJ1-5
CASSPRKTGGTYEQYF,TRBV28,TRBJ2-7
CASSRSTALGEQYF,TRBV18,TRBJ2-7
CASSPGGARGYTF,TRBV27,TRBJ1-2
CASIRTPGQPQHF,TRBV6-1,TRBJ1-5
CASSPRTSGETQYF,TRBV9,TRBJ2-5
CASSLDSLTDTQYF,TRBV5-5,TRBJ2-3
CASSPPTGHEQYF,TRBV18,TRBJ2-7
CASSDLGQGFGYTF,TRBV25-1,TRBJ1-2
CASSEQTGTGNTIYF,TRBV9,TRBJ1-3
CASSLSSSGNTIYF,TRBV28,TRBJ1-3
CASRAQGGEQYF,TRBV19,TRBJ2-7
CASSYRRQATNEKLFF,TRBV6-5,TRBJ1-4